Below, 5 T cell receptor beta chains from the same sample are listed, as sequenced in a study of cytomegalovirus exposure and HLA in healthy donors. Primers included in the PCR were 60 Vbeta and 13 Jbeta primers. Assay used: immunoSEQ multiplex PCR; TCRdb lists only in-frame clones, some missing. In total, the table holds tens of thousands of clones. Sequenced material: PBMCs. The receptors come from a man between 60 and 75 years old in good health and CMV-seropositive.

The rearrangement joins TRBV27 to TRBJ2-1; 7 bases align to TRBD2. CDR3 size: 16 residues. The junction had 10 bases not matched to a gene; V was cut back by 6 bases and J by 2 bases. Germline CDR1 and CDR2: MNHEY and SMNVEV (reference sequence). In nucleotides, the CDR3 is TGTGCCAGCAGCCTCCGGGGGGATGGCACCTACAATGAGCAGTTCTTC. This codes for CASSLRGDGTYNEQFF.

This chain uses TRBV2 with TRBJ1-2; D perhaps matches TRBD1 (5 bases). The CDR3 consists of 12 residues. Germline V gene data show CDR1 as SNHLY and CDR2 as FYNNEI. Deletions cut 6 bases from V and 8 bases from J, with 13 bases between. Written as DNA, the CDR3 is TGTGCCAGCAGGCTCAACAAGGGGGGCTACACCTTC. Its protein is CASRLNKGGYTF.

About this clone itself: Distinct nucleotide sequences in the sample also encode this CDR3. The V call is TRBV5-1, the J call TRBJ2-7; 7 positions agree with TRBD2. Germline CDR1 reads SGHRS; CDR2 reads YFSETQ. V lost 4 bases to trimming and J lost 2 bases; unmatched junction nucleotides: 12. The CDR3 runs to 16 residues. The DNA for the CDR3 is TGCGCCAGCAGCGTGGTTCGGGGCGGGAGTGCCTACGAGCAGTACTTC. Encoded protein: CASSVVRGGSAYEQYF.

The chain has TRBV11-3 and TRBJ2-7; D possibly corresponds to TRBD2 (5 bases). Trimming stripped 1 base from V and 2 bases from J, with 15 bases between. The CDR3 is 16 residues long. Germline V CDR1 and CDR2: SGHNT, YENEEA. CDR3 region: CASSLGGSGSPYEQYF. CDR3 DNA: TGTGCCAGCAGCTTAGGAGGGTCAGGCTCACCCTACGAGCAGTACTTC.

V gene TRBV11-2 combines with J gene TRBJ2-7, with 8 bases aligning to TRBD2. The CDR3 is made up of 15 amino acids. Germline V CDR1 and CDR2: SGHAT, FQNNGV. With V trimmed by 4 bases and J by 1 base, 6 bases remained unmatched. CDR3 in DNA: TGTGCCAGCAGCTGGCGGGAGGAAGGGTCCTACGAGCAGTACTTC. Amino acids: CASSWREEGSYEQYF.